This is a list of T cell receptor beta chains from one sample in a study of cytomegalovirus exposure and HLA in healthy donors. Profiled with immunoSEQ multiplex PCR; TCRdb holds only in-frame clones, not every one. The sample includes fewer than 85,000 clones, about 93% of them seen just once. Sequencing input: PBMCs. Every receptor here comes from a woman aged 18-30 years in good health and CMV-seronegative. CDR3s include the opening cysteine and the closing phenylalanine or tryptophan. D genes are given only for firm matches. Size tells how often a clone was seen (once, few, many) or the class of an expanded clone, and some rows leave it out.

j_gene: TRBJ1-2
v_gene: TRBV12-1
d_gene: .
len: 15
abundance: .
CDR3aa: CASSFHVQGPDGYTF
CDR3nt: TGTGCCAGCAGCTTTCACGTACAGGGTCCGGATGGCTACACCTTC

j_gene: TRBJ2-2
v_gene: TRBV7-9
d_gene: TRBD1
len: 18
abundance: .
CDR3aa: CASRGDRALGDYTGELFF
CDR3nt: TGTGCCAGCAGGGGCGACAGGGCCCTTGGCGATTACACCGGGGAGCTGTTTTTT

j_gene: TRBJ1-1
v_gene: TRBV9
d_gene: TRBD1
len: 13
abundance: .
CDR3aa: CASSVATGGEAFF
CDR3nt: TGTGCCAGCAGCGTAGCCACAGGGGGGGAAGCTTTCTTT

j_gene: TRBJ1-1
v_gene: TRBV7-2
d_gene: .
len: 15
abundance: .
CDR3aa: CASSLLGVRNTEAFF
CDR3nt: TGTGCCAGCAGCTTATTAGGGGTGAGGAACACTGAAGCTTTCTTT

j_gene: TRBJ1-6
v_gene: TRBV6-5
d_gene: .
len: 15
abundance: .
CDR3aa: CASSYARFTNSPLHF
CDR3nt: TGTGCCAGCAGTTACGCTAGATTTACGAATTCACCCCTCCACTTT

j_gene: TRBJ1-2
v_gene: TRBV28
d_gene: TRBD1
len: 16
abundance: .
CDR3aa: CASSFLDRVVRDGYTF
CDR3nt: TGTGCCAGCAGTTTTTTAGACAGGGTTGTACGGGATGGCTACACCTTC

j_gene: TRBJ2-3
v_gene: TRBV10-3
d_gene: TRBD2
len: 15
abundance: .
CDR3aa: CAIRSGAGATDTQYF
CDR3nt: TGTGCCATCAGGTCCGGAGCGGGAGCCACAGATACGCAGTATTTT

j_gene: TRBJ2-7
v_gene: TRBV5-5
d_gene: .
len: 12
abundance: once
CDR3aa: CASSLASYEQYF
CDR3nt: TGTGCCAGCAGCTTAGCATCCTACGAGCAGTACTTC

j_gene: TRBJ2-2
v_gene: TRBV7-3
d_gene: .
len: 15
abundance: .
CDR3aa: CASRGEGANTGELFF
CDR3nt: TGTGCCAGCAGGGGAGAGGGGGCGAACACCGGGGAGCTGTTTTTT

j_gene: TRBJ2-5
v_gene: TRBV15
d_gene: TRBD2
len: 20
abundance: .
CDR3aa: CATSRDRRRTSGGRRETQYF
CDR3nt: TGTGCCACCAGCAGAGATCGTCGGAGGACTAGCGGGGGGAGGAGGGAGACCCAGTACTTC

j_gene: TRBJ2-7
v_gene: TRBV2
d_gene: .
len: 12
abundance: .
CDR3aa: CAYRGTHYEQYF
CDR3nt: TGTGCTTACCGCGGGACTCACTACGAGCAGTACTTC

j_gene: TRBJ2-3
v_gene: TRBV6-9
d_gene: .
len: 13
abundance: .
CDR3aa: CVSSHRVTDTQYF
CDR3nt: TGTGTCAGCTCGCACAGGGTTACGGATACGCAGTATTTT

j_gene: TRBJ2-3
v_gene: TRBV11-2
d_gene: .
len: 14
abundance: .
CDR3aa: CASSSDSRYDTQYF
CDR3nt: TGTGCCAGCAGCTCGGACAGTCGGTACGATACGCAGTATTTT

j_gene: TRBJ1-5
v_gene: TRBV9
d_gene: TRBD1
len: 15
abundance: .
CDR3aa: CASSVNDRVGQPQHF
CDR3nt: TGTGCCAGCAGCGTAAACGACAGGGTAGGGCAGCCCCAGCATTTT

j_gene: TRBJ2-2
v_gene: TRBV15
d_gene: .
len: 13
abundance: .
CDR3aa: CATSRERVGELFF
CDR3nt: TGTGCCACCAGCAGAGAACGAGTCGGGGAGCTGTTTTTT

j_gene: TRBJ2-5
v_gene: TRBV5-5
d_gene: TRBD1
len: 15
abundance: .
CDR3aa: CASSTGTGGRETQYF
CDR3nt: TGTGCCAGCAGCACCGGGACAGGGGGCCGAGAGACCCAGTACTTC

j_gene: TRBJ2-3
v_gene: TRBV7-8
d_gene: TRBD2
len: 19
abundance: .
CDR3aa: CASSFPPWGGLAGDAPQYF
CDR3nt: TGTGCCAGCAGCTTCCCCCCGTGGGGGGGGCTAGCGGGGGATGCCCCGCAGTATTTT

j_gene: TRBJ1-2
v_gene: TRBV7-2
d_gene: .
len: 14
abundance: .
CDR3aa: CASSSLAGTDGYTF
CDR3nt: TGTGCCAGCAGTTCCCTGGCGGGGACTGATGGCTACACCTTC

j_gene: TRBJ2-7
v_gene: TRBV11-3
d_gene: TRBD1
len: 12
abundance: .
CDR3aa: CASSLGRGEQYF
CDR3nt: TGTGCCAGCAGCTTAGGCAGGGGGGAGCAGTACTTC

j_gene: TRBJ2-7
v_gene: TRBV19
d_gene: .
len: 16
abundance: .
CDR3aa: CASSIDTYAASYEQYF
CDR3nt: TGTGCCAGTAGTATAGATACTTACGCGGCCTCCTACGAGCAGTACTTC

j_gene: TRBJ1-3
v_gene: TRBV9
d_gene: .
len: 15
abundance: .
CDR3aa: CASSVEGSSGNTIYF
CDR3nt: TGTGCCAGCAGCGTAGAAGGGAGCTCTGGAAACACCATATATTTT

j_gene: TRBJ1-5
v_gene: TRBV19
d_gene: .
len: 16
abundance: .
CDR3aa: CASSIGSGIDNQPQHF
CDR3nt: TGTGCCAGTAGTATAGGATCAGGGATTGACAATCAGCCCCAGCATTTT

j_gene: TRBJ1-3
v_gene: TRBV5-6
d_gene: .
len: 15
abundance: once
CDR3aa: CASSPGTNPGNTIYF
CDR3nt: TGTGCCAGCAGCCCCGGGACAAACCCTGGAAACACCATATATTTT

j_gene: TRBJ1-6
v_gene: TRBV13
d_gene: .
len: 17
abundance: .
CDR3aa: CASSFQQAPLENSPLHF
CDR3nt: TGTGCCAGCAGCTTTCAACAGGCTCCCCTCGAAAATTCACCCCTCCACTTT

j_gene: TRBJ1-2
v_gene: TRBV9
d_gene: TRBD1
len: 15
abundance: .
CDR3aa: CASSVDGQGGYGYTF
CDR3nt: TGTGCCAGCAGCGTAGACGGACAGGGGGGGTATGGCTACACCTTC

j_gene: TRBJ1-1
v_gene: TRBV5-5
d_gene: .
len: 19
abundance: .
CDR3aa: CASSLLVSGRGLGSTEAFF
CDR3nt: TGTGCCAGCAGCTTATTAGTTTCGGGAAGGGGACTCGGGAGCACTGAAGCTTTCTTT

j_gene: TRBJ1-2
v_gene: TRBV5-1
d_gene: .
len: 14
abundance: .
CDR3aa: CASSSSRAGDGYTF
CDR3nt: TGCGCCAGCAGCTCGAGTCGGGCCGGGGATGGCTACACCTTC

j_gene: TRBJ1-1
v_gene: TRBV2
d_gene: .
len: 15
abundance: .
CDR3aa: CASMWEADGNTEAFF
CDR3nt: TGTGCCAGCATGTGGGAGGCTGACGGGAACACTGAAGCTTTCTTT

j_gene: TRBJ2-7
v_gene: TRBV6-1
d_gene: .
len: 15
abundance: .
CDR3aa: CASSEVALPTREQYF
CDR3nt: TGTGCCAGCAGTGAAGTGGCACTACCTACGAGGGAGCAGTACTTC

j_gene: TRBJ1-2
v_gene: TRBV28
d_gene: .
len: 14
abundance: once
CDR3aa: CASTLSQGNYGYTF
CDR3nt: TGTGCCAGCACCTTAAGCCAGGGAAACTATGGCTACACCTTC

j_gene: TRBJ1-1
v_gene: TRBV6-1
d_gene: TRBD1
len: 13
abundance: few
CDR3aa: CASKRTGNTEAFF
CDR3nt: TGTGCCAGCAAGAGGACAGGGAACACTGAAGCTTTCTTT

j_gene: TRBJ2-3
v_gene: TRBV6-5
d_gene: .
len: 16
abundance: .
CDR3aa: CASSYRLRAGTDTQYF
CDR3nt: TGTGCCAGCAGTTACCGTTTGCGGGCCGGCACAGATACGCAGTATTTT

j_gene: TRBJ1-4
v_gene: TRBV7-9
d_gene: .
len: 14
abundance: .
CDR3aa: CASSWGGGDEKLFF
CDR3nt: TGTGCCAGCAGCTGGGGCGGCGGTGATGAAAAACTGTTTTTT

j_gene: TRBJ1-1
v_gene: TRBV9
d_gene: .
len: 11
abundance: .
CDR3aa: CASSEITEAFF
CDR3nt: TGTGCCAGCAGCGAAATAACTGAAGCTTTCTTT

j_gene: TRBJ1-1
v_gene: TRBV6-1
d_gene: .
len: 15
abundance: few
CDR3aa: CASSEAEDRVAEAFF
CDR3nt: TGTGCCAGCAGTGAAGCGGAGGACAGAGTGGCTGAAGCTTTCTTT

j_gene: TRBJ2-3
v_gene: TRBV6-1
d_gene: TRBD2
len: 15
abundance: .
CDR3aa: CASSELAGSTDTQYF
CDR3nt: TGTGCCAGCAGTGAACTAGCGGGGAGCACAGATACGCAGTATTTT

j_gene: TRBJ1-2
v_gene: TRBV6-6
d_gene: TRBD1
len: 16
abundance: .
CDR3aa: CASSYGGQGLRDGYTF
CDR3nt: TGTGCCAGCAGTTACGGGGGACAGGGATTAAGGGATGGCTACACCTTC

j_gene: TRBJ2-7
v_gene: TRBV30
d_gene: TRBD1
len: 16
abundance: .
CDR3aa: CAWSVTPGQGKHEQYF
CDR3nt: TGTGCCTGGAGTGTTACCCCGGGACAGGGGAAACACGAGCAGTACTTC

j_gene: TRBJ2-2
v_gene: TRBV5-1
d_gene: TRBD2
len: 20
abundance: .
CDR3aa: CASSLAGSLAGGMNTGELFF
CDR3nt: TGCGCCAGCAGCTTGGCCGGAAGTCTAGCGGGGGGTATGAACACCGGGGAGCTGTTTTTT

j_gene: TRBJ1-2
v_gene: TRBV19
d_gene: TRBD1
len: 17
abundance: .
CDR3aa: CASSPSTRTGGEDGYTF
CDR3nt: TGTGCCAGTAGTCCCTCAACTCGTACAGGGGGCGAAGATGGCTACACCTTC

j_gene: TRBJ2-1
v_gene: TRBV7-2
d_gene: TRBD2
len: 13
abundance: .
CDR3aa: CASSQRLAFEQFF
CDR3nt: TGTGCCAGCAGCCAACGACTAGCGTTTGAGCAGTTCTTC

j_gene: TRBJ2-7
v_gene: TRBV7-6
d_gene: .
len: 15
abundance: .
CDR3aa: CASSQRPGQGNEQYF
CDR3nt: TGTGCCAGCAGTCAAAGGCCCGGGCAGGGGAACGAGCAGTACTTC

j_gene: TRBJ1-5
v_gene: TRBV15
d_gene: .
len: 14
abundance: .
CDR3aa: CATREENGNQPQHF
CDR3nt: TGTGCCACCCGGGAAGAGAATGGCAATCAGCCCCAGCATTTT

j_gene: TRBJ1-5
v_gene: TRBV5-1
d_gene: .
len: 16
abundance: .
CDR3aa: CASSLTGVDSNQPQHF
CDR3nt: TGCGCCAGCAGCTTGACAGGAGTAGATAGCAATCAGCCCCAGCATTTT

j_gene: TRBJ1-1
v_gene: TRBV27
d_gene: TRBD1
len: 16
abundance: .
CDR3aa: CASSRRTGAGGTEAFF
CDR3nt: TGTGCCAGCAGTCGTAGGACAGGGGCCGGGGGCACTGAAGCTTTCTTT

j_gene: TRBJ2-7
v_gene: TRBV2
d_gene: .
len: 12
abundance: .
CDR3aa: CASRLGSNEQYF
CDR3nt: TGTGCCAGCAGACTAGGGAGCAACGAGCAGTACTTC

j_gene: TRBJ2-4
v_gene: TRBV11-3
d_gene: .
len: 15
abundance: .
CDR3aa: CASSPGGNPGNIQYF
CDR3nt: TGTGCCAGCAGCCCAGGGGGGAACCCGGGAAACATTCAGTACTTC

j_gene: TRBJ1-2
v_gene: TRBV29-1
d_gene: TRBD1
len: 14
abundance: .
CDR3aa: CSVWGPGGLGGYTF
CDR3nt: TGCAGCGTTTGGGGCCCAGGGGGTTTGGGTGGCTACACCTTC

j_gene: TRBJ2-1
v_gene: TRBV6-1
d_gene: .
len: 15
abundance: .
CDR3aa: CASSERQGRVNEQFF
CDR3nt: TGTGCCAGCAGTGAAAGGCAGGGGAGGGTCAATGAGCAGTTCTTC

j_gene: TRBJ2-7
v_gene: TRBV5-1
d_gene: TRBD2
len: 15
abundance: .
CDR3aa: CASSSGLAGTYEQYF
CDR3nt: TGCGCCAGCAGCTCGGGACTAGCGGGAACCTACGAGCAGTACTTC